This T cell receptor (beta chain) derives from a study of blood T cell repertoires in COVID-19. Study details: Researchers got acute and convalescent COVID-19 samples from the United States, Italy and Spain. In each case, the material was cDNA or gDNA derived from T cells, B-cell-depleted T cells, or PBMCs.

The CDR3 totals 15 residues. Authors' methods: Nucleated cell counts were estimated from reference gene primer amplification. This table comes from immunoSEQ multiplex PCR, and its TCRdb copy is limited to in-frame clones, with some not included. From that table come the V and J calls and clone size; the DNA was used to work out D and trimming. The sample shows 55,000 to 90,000 clones, approximately 89% of them seen only once. The sequence was collected from a woman aged 80 or over with active or convalescent COVID-19. The chain has TRBV21-1 and TRBJ2-2; TRBD1 is the table's D call, not checked against the DNA. TRBV21-1 is classified as a pseudogene. Sequenced material: peripheral blood. The CDR3 DNA reads TGTGCCAGCAGCAGTGTCAGGGTGGGAACCGGGGAGCTGTTTTTT. Translation gives CASSSVRVGTGELFF.